This TCR beta chain was profiled in a study of OX40 agonist ivuxolimab in advanced cancers. The CDR3 is 15 residues long. The ends lost 7 bases at V and 3 bases at J; junction bases unmatched: 8. Germline lookup yields CDR1 MNHEY and CDR2 SVGAGI. Autoimmune disease history or systemic immunosuppression led to patients being barred. Blood sampling was done at baseline, cycle 4 day 1, and cycle 7 day 1. Study-wide points: In CD8+ T cells, expanded clones were on average more numerous than in CD4+. Specificity for antigen went undetermined in the expanded peripheral T cells.

As to this clone: Antigen unknown.

Repertoires were generated with immunoSEQ multiplex PCR, while TCRdb's copy carries only in-frame clones and drops some. The data contain tens of thousands of clones, around 89% of them seen just once; the ten biggest clones take up approximately 0.38%. The sequencing used CD4+ or CD8+ T cells sorted from blood, collected in a trial of the OX40 agonist ivuxolimab. The chain is built from TRBV6-5 and TRBJ1-5; 8 positions agree with TRBD1. The sequence was collected from an adult with an advanced solid tumor such as melanoma, head and neck, liver or kidney cancer. In nucleotides, the CDR3 is TGTGCCAGCAACTCAGGGGGCGCTTTCAATCAGCCCCAGCATTTT. This encodes CASNSGGAFNQPQHF.